This T cell receptor (beta chain) was recovered during a study of T cell repertoires in cytomegalovirus infection. Study conclusions and caveats: There were HLA-C-restricted CMV-specific TCR beta clonotypes dominating the ex vivo response. People with CMV and the relevant HLA were identified by cumulative public TCR beta family frequency.

Regarding this clonotype: Its target is unknown.

The V gene's germline CDR1 is MNHEY and CDR2 SVGEGT. CDR3 length: 15 residues. Trimming cost V 2 bases and J 6 bases, with 16 bases left between them. Each CDR3 protein gets one entry after TCRdb re-called the reads with MiXCR. The sample gives about 770,000 distinct CDR3 sequences, almost 30% of which show up once; 13% is in the top ten. The chain uses TRBV6-2 or TRBV6-3 and TRBJ1-2; a possible D gene is TRBD1 (6 bases). This material consisted of cultured CD8+ T cells from PBMCs, taken from culture after CMV antigen stimulation. The sequence was obtained from a human donor in good health (CMV status not recorded). Some clones in this sample may be carry-over from other donors' samples. The CDR3 DNA follows: TGTGCCAGCAGTTACCGTTTCGGGGGCTCGGATGGCTACACCTTC. The encoded protein is CASSYRFGGSDGYTF.